This T cell receptor (beta chain) was recorded in a study of shared clonotypes between healthy human individuals (dated by TCRdb to 2019 to 2021). Context from the whole study: A few men and a couple of women, aged 18 to 49 years, made up the cohort. To increase sequencing depth and limit assay-specific biases, TCR repertoire library preparation and sequencing were carried out by different laboratories using diverse techniques. To estimate repertoire size and how much clonotypes are shared between individuals, the study performed deep sequencing of blood TCR repertoires from about five healthy adults. Between about 0.8 and 8.9 billion PBMCs per donor were obtained by leukapheresis. For each donor, three plates each were used for CD4 naive and CD4 memory, two plates were used for CD8 naive, and one plate was used for CD8 memory. General conclusions and limits of the study: Naive subsets generally had larger estimated clonotype richness than memory subsets did. The genetic and exposure-history diversity represented was limited by the small number of donors. Across a few donors, approximately 4.9% of naive CD4, 3.5% of naive CD8, approximately 2.5% of memory CD4, and approximately 0.4% of memory CD8 clonotypes were shared. Based on pairwise subsampling, the degree of clonotype sharing among donors was expected to be affected by sequencing depth. Clonotypes shared by all four sorted-subset donors showed higher generation probabilities than non-shared clonotypes. Rarefaction of sorted-subset datasets indicated incomplete sequencing despite the large sequencing depth. Sampling was limited to blood, and TCR repertoires in tissue likely differ from TCR repertoires in blood.

Comment on this clone: The antigen it binds to is not known. Base-call qualities are not available, and no considerably larger clone is one nucleotide away.

Healthy HIV-negative adults with no recently reported acute infections or vaccinations were included as donors. Every donor was a Caucasian adult residing in Nashville, Tennessee, USA. Magnetic negative selection was used to enrich CD4+ T cells, after which naive cells were positively selected on CD45RA and the negative fraction became the memory subset. Blood was obtained by leukapheresis, after which PBMCs were separated by Ficoll-Histopaque density gradient centrifugation and cryopreserved in liquid nitrogen vapor phase. Analytical flow cytometry was used to check the purity and quantity of every magnetically sorted T cell population. Each sorted fraction had its genomic DNA isolated and then quantified by UV absorbance on a Nanodrop 2000c. TCR CDR3 regions were amplified from genomic DNA by multiplex PCR using the deep immunoSEQ assay. Genomic DNA extracted from each cell subset was distributed evenly over all wells of several immunoSEQ 96-well plates, and each plate served as one replicate. For sorted subsets, each replicate PCR was loaded with 200 ng genomic DNA, equivalent to approximately 27,000 T cell genomes. Purified libraries were quantified with a Qubit 3.0 fluorometer, sized on a Bioanalyzer 2100, and re-quantified with the KAPA Library Quantification kit. Each immunoSEQ 96-well plate was sequenced on its own single-read 150-cycle Illumina NextSeq 550 flow cell. In the paper's pipeline: The immunoSEQ output contained only junctional sequences without quality scores, so filtering could not match that applied to full-length reads. To assign V/J genes and CDR3, sequences were annotated against IMGT germline references using PyIR, a Python wrapper for IgBLAST v1.9. Reads were removed for weak V/J assignments (E-value above 1e-6), missing CDR3, stop codons, out-of-frame junctions, or ambiguous translated residues. V3J clonotypes were defined as sequences sharing the same inferred V gene, J gene, and CDR3 amino acid sequence. Percentage overlap between repertoires was calculated by dividing the number of shared unique clonotypes by the size of the smaller repertoire. Three approaches were used to assess repertoire richness: RTK rarefaction, the Chao1 estimator, and Recon v2.1 estimates of unobserved clonotypes. For all TCRbeta clonotypes obtained by the gDNA method from four donors, generation probabilities were computed with OLGA. This immuneACCESS table, as held by TCRdb, lists in-frame sequences with V and J called but not all clones. Of the missing ones, under half trace to an unresolved V gene in checked studies; the others have no known cause. V, J and clone size were drawn from that table, and D and trimming were deduced from the DNA. This sample comprises around 2,000,000 clones, roughly 96% of them detected only once. The ten most abundant clones make up 0.1% to 0.15% of the sample.

Its CDR3 holds 15 amino acids, cysteine through phenylalanine. The CDR3 DNA has 45 bases and is translated from base 1. The junction shows trimming of 5 bases on V and 4 bases on J, and the gene matches do not reach 5 bases of it. CDR1 and CDR2 are drawn from the germline V gene (reference sequence): MNHEY, SMNVEV. The sample comprised naive CD4+ T cells sorted from blood. According to the study, the label for this sample's cell subset or site signals: CD45RA+ positively selected. This receptor was obtained from a man aged 18 to 29 in good health. The sequence is built from TRBV27 and TRBJ2-5, and 12 bases in between align with TRBD2. The CDR3: CASSPSSGRGETQYF. The DNA reads TGTGCCAGCAGTCCATCTAGCGGGAGGGGAGAGACCCAGTACTTC.